This T cell receptor beta chain was obtained from a study of T cells in Graves' hyperthyroidism and ophthalmopathy (dated by TCRdb to between 2019 and 2020). Broadly, across the study: Peripheral blood was collected at initial diagnosis, before any treatment. TCR V-J signatures able to tell the groups apart were searched for in a discovery cohort of 95 or so patients, of whom around 43 had Graves' ophthalmopathy and about 60 had stable Graves' hyperthyroidism. Prospective prediction of ophthalmopathy was tested in an independent validation cohort consisting of about 19 hyperthyroidism patients and over 15 patients who later progressed to ophthalmopathy. For training and testing, the 100 patients in the discovery cohort were randomly divided in a 7:3 ratio. Thyroid tissue and blood T-cell repertoires from six Graves' hyperthyroidism patients were also compared in the study. Following sampling, methimazole starting at 30 mg daily was given to hyperthyroidism patients, and high-dose intravenous methylprednisolone was given to ophthalmopathy patients. The paper reports TCR Vbeta CDR3 sequencing of some 140 peripheral blood samples: under 45 ophthalmopathy, about 75 hyperthyroidism and about 17 progressor patients.

This clonotype has ten or more counts. The antigen it recognizes is unknown. No base qualities exist here, and no much larger clone lies one base off it. Moderately to severely active disease, a Clinical Activity Score of at least 3, a NOSPECS grade of at least 4, and a duration under 3 months were present in ophthalmopathy patients. Patients with uncontrolled infections, other autoimmune diseases, pregnancy or lactation were excluded. Clinical symptoms, serum thyroxine and TRAb, thyroid ultrasound, and orbital computed tomography formed the basis for the diagnoses. Ficoll-Paque density gradient centrifugation was used to isolate PBMCs from around 9.1 ml of fresh peripheral blood. Total RNA was extracted with Trizol reagent, and quality was checked on an Agilent 2100 Bioanalyzer. The investigation overall reported the following: No statistical method was used to fix the sample size in advance, and group allocation was not hidden from the investigators. A model built on a 13 V-J signature distinguished ophthalmopathy from stable hyperthyroidism, reaching 85% to 90% sensitivity and about 81% specificity in cross-validation and 80%/75% in testing. Most expanded thyroid clonotypes (frequency above 0.001) were also found in blood, which suggests that blood repertoires may mirror thyroid immune responses. During validation, the model predicted progression to ophthalmopathy a median of around 7 months ahead of onset, with roughly 65% sensitivity and about 72% specificity.

The CDR3 contains 13 residues, cysteine and phenylalanine counted. The only DNA kept is the CDR3, 39 bases in frame from the first base. The germline V gene encodes CDR1 MNHEY and CDR2 SMNVEV (reference sequence). V was cut back by 5 bases and J by 3 bases, leaving a gap of 11 bases between them. Amplification of TCR beta CDR3 regions was carried out from RNA transcripts. A first-round RT-PCR of the TCR CDR3 used the HTBI primer set with the Qiagen OneStep RT-PCR kit. Libraries were constructed in a second round of multiplex PCR, after which size selection and purification were performed. Paired-end sequencing of the libraries was performed with 100 bp reads on an Illumina HiSeq2000. The paper's processing steps were these. Raw data were processed with SOAPnuke, discarding reads with adapters, uncalled bases, mean Phred below 15, or no exact constant-primer or identifier match. COPE v1.2.5 was used to merge the high-quality paired reads, and each unique nucleotide sequence was defined as a clonotype. Clonotypes were aligned to IMGT TRBV, TRBD and TRBJ reference segments using MiTCR v1.1. The analysis was restricted to V-J combinations with a frequency above 0.0001, which together covered over 99% of the repertoires. The TCS score was defined as the ratio of F50 (clonal expansion) to E x V (chaos), calculated using BLOSUM62-based TCRdist between CDR3 peptides within each V-J. Welch's t-statistics and random forest reduced just over 500 V-J features to 10 to 15, which were used in a naive Bayes classifier (R e1071). In-frame beta chains were kept once TCRdb had trimmed the public reads at Q25 with fastp and called clones with MiXCR. Rows are unified per CDR3 protein, each entry keeping the most common DNA and genes. The V and J calls were not made by the authors but by TCRdb's processing. For this sample there are roughly 600,000 distinct CDR3 sequences; around 15% appear just once. The top ten clones comprise around an eighth of the sample.

The rearrangement joined TRBV27 to TRBJ2-7; tentative D gene TRBD2, with 5 bases matching. The sequence derives from a woman between 50 and 59 years old with Graves' ophthalmopathy. What was sequenced was blood. The CDR3 region reads CASSPSTNYEQYF. The nucleotides read TGTGCCAGCAGTCCTAGCACGAACTACGAGCAGTACTTC.